This entry is about one T cell receptor (beta chain). Its antigen remains unknown. This entry is derived from a study of T cells in Graves' hyperthyroidism and ophthalmopathy. Study results and limitations: It was a median 6.5 months before onset that the model predicted ophthalmopathy. Stable hyperthyroidism was told apart from ophthalmopathy by a model built on 13 V-J features.

Amplified TCR beta CDR3 regions came from RNA transcripts. HTBI primers drove first-round RT-PCR of the TCR CDR3. TCRdb reprocessed the multiplex PCR reads with MiXCR, giving one entry per CDR3 protein. The sample has hundreds of thousands of distinct CDR3 sequences, over 40% seen once. Germline-derived CDR1 and CDR2 are SGDLS and YYNGEE. The CDR3 sequence is 15 residues long. The junction had 9 bases not matched to a gene; V was cut back by 3 bases and J by 8 bases. The chain has TRBV9 and TRBJ1-5, with 9 bases identical to TRBD1. The clonotype comes from an adult man with Graves' disease, either hyperthyroidism or ophthalmopathy (not recorded which). The source material was peripheral blood or thyroid tissue (not recorded which). CDR3 sequence reads: CASSGGQGRWEPQHF. The CDR3 DNA reads as TGTGCCAGCAGCGGGGGACAGGGAAGATGGGAGCCCCAGCATTTT.